This entry is about one TCR beta chain. This record belongs to a study of blood T cells in healthy people across ages. The use of a sample-barcoded 5' primer and a J-beta primer mix characterized a second PCR of roughly 7 to 11 cycles. The template-switch adaptor was a 5' adaptor with 12 random nucleotides. It tagged each cDNA molecule. TCRdb re-called the 5' RACE reads with MiXCR, one entry per CDR3 protein. The sample shows under 950,000 distinct CDR3 sequences, approximately 22% of them seen only once. Germline V CDR1 and CDR2: SGHTA, FQGNSA. Trimming removed 6 bases from V and 4 bases from J; junction bases left unmatched: 3. This CDR3 comprises 13 residues.

The sequencing sample was made of blood. The receptor was derived from a man aged 70 or older in good health. The rearrangement uses TRBV7-2 and TRBJ2-1; 7 bases match TRBD2. This CDR3 is CASRNSGYNEQFF. CDR3 sequence (DNA): TGTGCCAGCAGAAATAGCGGGTACAATGAGCAGTTCTTC.